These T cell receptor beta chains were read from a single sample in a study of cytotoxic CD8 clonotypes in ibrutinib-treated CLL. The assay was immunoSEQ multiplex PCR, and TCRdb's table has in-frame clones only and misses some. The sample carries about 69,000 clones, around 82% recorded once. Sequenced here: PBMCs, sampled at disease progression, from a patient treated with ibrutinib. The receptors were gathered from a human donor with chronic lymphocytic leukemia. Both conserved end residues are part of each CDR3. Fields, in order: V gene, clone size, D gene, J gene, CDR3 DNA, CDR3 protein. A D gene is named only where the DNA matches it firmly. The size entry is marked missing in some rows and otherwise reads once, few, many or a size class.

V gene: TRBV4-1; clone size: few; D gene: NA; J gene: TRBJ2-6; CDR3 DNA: TGCGCCAGCAGCCAAGAACGGGTTGCCGGGGCCAACGTCCTGACTTTC; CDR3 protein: CASSQERVAGANVLTF
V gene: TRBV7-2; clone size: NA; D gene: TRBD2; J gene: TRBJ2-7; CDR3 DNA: TGTGCCAGCAGCACCCGGACTAGCGGGAGGAACGAGCAGTACTTC; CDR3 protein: CASSTRTSGRNEQYF
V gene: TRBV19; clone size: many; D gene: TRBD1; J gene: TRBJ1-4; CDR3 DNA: TGTGCCAGTAGGCCGGGACAGAATATGCGGATCGAAAAACTGTTTTTT; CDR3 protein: CASRPGQNMRIEKLFF
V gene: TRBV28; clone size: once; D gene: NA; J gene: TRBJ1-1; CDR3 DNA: TGTGCCAGCTTCGAGGGAGTGTCAGAAGCTTTCTTT; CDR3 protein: CASFEGVSEAFF
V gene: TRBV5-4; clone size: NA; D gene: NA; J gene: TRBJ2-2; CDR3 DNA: TGTGCCAGCAGCGGCGGGGCAGGGCGGGCCGGGGAGCTGTTTTTT; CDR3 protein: CASSGGAGRAGELFF
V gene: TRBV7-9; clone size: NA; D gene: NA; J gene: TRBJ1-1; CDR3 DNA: TGTGCCAGCACCCCAAATAGCCAGGGGAACACTGAAGCTTTCTTT; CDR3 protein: CASTPNSQGNTEAFF
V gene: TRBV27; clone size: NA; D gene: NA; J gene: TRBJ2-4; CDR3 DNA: TGTGCCAGCAGTTTTGCCAGGGCCCAAAACATTCAGTACTTC; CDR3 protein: CASSFARAQNIQYF
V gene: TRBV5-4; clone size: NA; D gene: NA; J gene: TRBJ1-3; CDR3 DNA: TGTGCCAGCAGCTACGACTGGGGCTCTGGAAACACCATATATTTT; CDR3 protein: CASSYDWGSGNTIYF
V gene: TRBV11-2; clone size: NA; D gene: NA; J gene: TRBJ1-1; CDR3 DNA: TGTGCCAGCAGCAGAACAAACACTGAAGCTTTCTTT; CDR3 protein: CASSRTNTEAFF
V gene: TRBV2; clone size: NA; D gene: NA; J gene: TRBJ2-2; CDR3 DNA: TGTGCCAGCAGGACCGGGACCAACACCGGGGAGCTGTTTTTT; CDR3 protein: CASRTGTNTGELFF
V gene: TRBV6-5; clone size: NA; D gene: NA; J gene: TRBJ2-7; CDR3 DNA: TGTGCCAGCAGTTACTCAGGTAGAGGGGGCTACGAGCAGTACTTC; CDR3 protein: CASSYSGRGGYEQYF
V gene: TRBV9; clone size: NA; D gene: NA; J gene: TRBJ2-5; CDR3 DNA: TGTGCCAGCAGCGTAGAGGGCGTGGTAGGGGAGACCCAGTACTTC; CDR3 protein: CASSVEGVVGETQYF
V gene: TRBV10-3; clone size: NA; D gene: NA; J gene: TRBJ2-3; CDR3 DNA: TGTGCCATCAGTGTAAAAGATACGCAGTATTTT; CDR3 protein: CAISVKDTQYF
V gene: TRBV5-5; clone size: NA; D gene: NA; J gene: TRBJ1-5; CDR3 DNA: TGTGCCAGCAGCTTGGTGGGTAGGGAGCAGGGGACGTTGGGAGCCCAGCATTTT; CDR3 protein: CASSLVGREQGTLGAQHF
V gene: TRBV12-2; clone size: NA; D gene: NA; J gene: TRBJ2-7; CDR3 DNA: TGTGCAAGTCGCTTTAGTTCTCGGGGGCACTCCGAGCAGTACTTC; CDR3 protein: CASRFSSRGHSEQYF
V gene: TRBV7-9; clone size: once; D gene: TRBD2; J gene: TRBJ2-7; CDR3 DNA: TGTGCCAGCAGCTTAAGACCCGGGACTAGCGAGTACGAGCAGTACTTC; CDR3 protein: CASSLRPGTSEYEQYF